The rows below give T cell receptor beta chains drawn from one sample of a study of cytomegalovirus exposure and HLA in healthy donors. The table came from immunoSEQ multiplex PCR; TCRdb's copy has only in-frame clones and leaves some out. The table records roughly 100,000 clones, 79% of them present only once. Input material: PBMCs. These receptor sequences come from a man in his fifties in good health and CMV-seropositive. Each CDR3 is given with its conserved first and last residue. D genes are given only for firm matches. Rows give clone size only sometimes, using once, few, many, or a class for an expanded clone.

j_gene | d_gene | abundance | v_gene | CDR3nt | CDR3aa
TRBJ2-5 | . | once | TRBV10-3 | TGTGCCACCTCCTCTTCCCGGGAAAGAGAGACCCAGTACTTC | CATSSSRERETQYF
TRBJ2-3 | . | . | TRBV5-1 | TGCGCCACCAAAGGACTATCTAGCACAGATACGCAGTATTTT | CATKGLSSTDTQYF
TRBJ2-7 | TRBD1 | . | TRBV7-2 | TGTGCCAGCAGCTCAGCCCAACAGGGGTTCTACGAGCAGTACTTC | CASSSAQQGFYEQYF
TRBJ2-7 | . | once | TRBV5-1 | TGCGCCAGCAGCTTTTCAGGGCCCTACGAGCAGTACTTC | CASSFSGPYEQYF
TRBJ1-1 | . | . | TRBV5-4 | TGTGCCAGCAGCTTGGATAGGACAGAAGCTTTCTTT | CASSLDRTEAFF
TRBJ2-5 | . | . | TRBV18 | TGTGCCAGCTCACCCCCAGGGGAGACCCAGTACTTC | CASSPPGETQYF
TRBJ2-3 | TRBD2 | few | TRBV19 | TGTGCCAGTAGTATTTCAAGCGGGAGGGCAGATACGCAGTATTTT | CASSISSGRADTQYF
TRBJ1-5 | . | once | TRBV7-6 | TGTGCCAGCAGCTTAGGTCCAGGTAGTCAGCCCCAGCATTTT | CASSLGPGSQPQHF
TRBJ1-2 | TRBD1 | few | TRBV6-5 | TGTGCCAGCAGTTACTCGACAGGGGGAGGATATGGCTACACCTTC | CASSYSTGGGYGYTF
TRBJ2-1 | TRBD2 | . | TRBV6-5 | TGTGCCAGCAGTTACGATAGCGGGAGGGCCTACAATGAGCAGTTCTTC | CASSYDSGRAYNEQFF
TRBJ2-7 | . | . | TRBV2 | TGTGCCAGCAGTGAAATACCTAGGGGAGAGCAGTACTTC | CASSEIPRGEQYF
TRBJ1-5 | TRBD1 | few | TRBV18 | TGTGCCAGCTCACTACAGGGGGACGATCAGCCCCAGCATTTT | CASSLQGDDQPQHF
TRBJ2-1 | TRBD1 | . | TRBV6-5 | TGTGCCAGCACCCAACAGGGGGGTGAGCAGTTCTTC | CASTQQGGEQFF
TRBJ2-7 | TRBD2 | few | TRBV10-3 | TGTGCCATCAGTGCCCGGCTAGCGGGAGGATCCTACGAGCAGTACTTC | CAISARLAGGSYEQYF
TRBJ2-7 | TRBD1 | . | TRBV18 | TGTGCCAGCTCCCCAAGTGACAGGGGGGACTACGAGCAGTACTTC | CASSPSDRGDYEQYF
TRBJ1-1 | TRBD1 | . | TRBV7-9 | TGTGCCAGCAGCCCGCCGGGACAGAAGAACACTGAAGCTTTCTTT | CASSPPGQKNTEAFF
TRBJ1-4 | . | few | TRBV5-8 | TGTGCCAGCAATGGTCTCCCGGGTGAAAAACTGTTTTTT | CASNGLPGEKLFF
TRBJ1-1 | . | . | TRBV6-6 | TGTGCCAGCAGTAGCAGGGTCCGCGCTTTCTTT | CASSSRVRAFF
TRBJ2-7 | . | . | TRBV7-2 | TGTGCCAGCAGCGTCTACAGGGTAGGCGAGCAGTACTTC | CASSVYRVGEQYF
TRBJ1-1 | TRBD1 | . | TRBV10-3 | TGTGCCATCAGTGAGTCGAGGGGACAGGGGCGTAGTGGGAACACTGAAGCTTTCTTT | CAISESRGQGRSGNTEAFF
TRBJ1-2 | TRBD1 | . | TRBV28 | TGTGCCAGCAGTTTCGAGGTAATACAGGGGCCCAACTATGGCTACACCTTC | CASSFEVIQGPNYGYTF
TRBJ2-7 | TRBD1 | . | TRBV5-4 | TGTGCCAGCAGCTTGACAGGGGGCTACGAGCAGTACTTC | CASSLTGGYEQYF
TRBJ2-5 | . | . | TRBV10-3 | TGTGCCATCAGTGAATCGACAGAGCAAGAGACCCAGTACTTC | CAISESTEQETQYF
TRBJ2-7 | TRBD1 | . | TRBV6-5 | TGTGCCAGCAGTACACATGGACAGGGCTCCGAGCAGTACTTC | CASSTHGQGSEQYF
TRBJ2-7 | TRBD2 | few | TRBV27 | TGTGCCAGCAGTTTATCGGGGCTAGCGGGAGTATACGAGCAGTACTTC | CASSLSGLAGVYEQYF
TRBJ2-2 | . | . | TRBV19 | TGTGCCAGTAGTACTTACAGGGAAGGTGGGGAGCTGTTTTTT | CASSTYREGGELFF
TRBJ2-7 | . | once | TRBV27 | TGTGCCAGCAGCGCCTCTTCAAGCTACCTCTACGAGCAGTACTTC | CASSASSSYLYEQYF
TRBJ2-7 | TRBD1 | . | TRBV9 | TGTGCCAGCAGCGCTGAGACAGGGGGCTTGGGGACCTACGAGCAGTACTTC | CASSAETGGLGTYEQYF
TRBJ2-3 | . | . | TRBV6-1 | TGTGCCAGCAGTGAAGGGCCCATTGGAGCAGATACGCAGTATTTT | CASSEGPIGADTQYF
TRBJ2-3 | TRBD1 | . | TRBV27 | TGTGCCAGCAGTTTAACGGGGACAGCTACTAGCACAGATACGCAGTATTTT | CASSLTGTATSTDTQYF
TRBJ2-1 | TRBD2 | few | TRBV4-3 | TGCGCCAGCAGCCAAGATGTTTCAGCGGGAGGGCATGAGCAGTTCTTC | CASSQDVSAGGHEQFF
TRBJ1-2 | . | once | TRBV5-4 | TGTGCCAGCAGCTCCCAGGGGATCTATGGCTACACCTTC | CASSSQGIYGYTF
TRBJ2-7 | . | . | TRBV7-2 | TGTGCCAGCAGCCGGGTGGGGGGCGAGCAGTACTTC | CASSRVGGEQYF
TRBJ2-7 | TRBD2 | . | TRBV18 | TGTGCCAGCTCACCACGGACTAGCGGGACCTACGAGCAGTACTTC | CASSPRTSGTYEQYF
TRBJ1-1 | TRBD1 | . | TRBV18 | TGTGCCAGCTCGGGACAGGGTTCCACTGAAGCTTTCTTT | CASSGQGSTEAFF
TRBJ2-1 | TRBD2 | . | TRBV7-3 | TGTGCCAGCAGCCTACTAGCGGGAGGATCCTACAATGAGCAGTTCTTC | CASSLLAGGSYNEQFF
TRBJ2-5 | TRBD2 | . | TRBV5-1 | TGCGCCAGCAGCGAGGGGACTAGCGGGAGGGCCCGGGAGACCCAGTACTTC | CASSEGTSGRARETQYF
TRBJ1-4 | . | few | TRBV6-1 | TGTGCCAGCAGTGTGTGGGGAGGTGGGGAAAAACTGTTTTTT | CASSVWGGGEKLFF
TRBJ2-7 | TRBD2 | many | TRBV4-3 | TGCGCCAGCAGCCGCGTACTAGCGGGAGAGGGATACGAGCAGTACTTC | CASSRVLAGEGYEQYF
TRBJ2-3 | . | . | TRBV28 | TGTGCCAGCAGTTTGTACTCTATTGCAGATACGCAGTATTTT | CASSLYSIADTQYF
TRBJ2-2 | . | . | TRBV6-1 | TGTGCCAGCAGTGACAGGGACACCGGGGAGCTGTTTTTT | CASSDRDTGELFF